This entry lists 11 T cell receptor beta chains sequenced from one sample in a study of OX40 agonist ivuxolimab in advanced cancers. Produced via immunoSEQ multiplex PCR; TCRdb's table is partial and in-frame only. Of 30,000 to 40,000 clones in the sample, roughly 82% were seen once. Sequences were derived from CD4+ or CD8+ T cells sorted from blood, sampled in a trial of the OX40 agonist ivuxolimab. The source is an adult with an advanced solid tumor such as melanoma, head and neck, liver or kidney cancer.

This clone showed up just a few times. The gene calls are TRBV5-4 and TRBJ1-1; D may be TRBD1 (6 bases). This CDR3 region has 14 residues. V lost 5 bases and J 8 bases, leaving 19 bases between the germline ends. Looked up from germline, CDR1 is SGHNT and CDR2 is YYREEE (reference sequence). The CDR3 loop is CASRSQGKKVEAFF. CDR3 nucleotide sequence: TGTGCCAGCAGAAGTCAGGGGAAAAAGGTCGAAGCTTTCTTT.

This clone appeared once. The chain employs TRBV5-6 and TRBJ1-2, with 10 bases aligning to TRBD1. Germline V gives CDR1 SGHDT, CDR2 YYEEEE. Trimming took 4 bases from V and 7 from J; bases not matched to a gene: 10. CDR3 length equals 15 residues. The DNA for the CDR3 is TGTGCCAGCAGCAGAGGACAGGGGGATTCTAGTGGCTACACCTTC. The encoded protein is CASSRGQGDSSGYTF. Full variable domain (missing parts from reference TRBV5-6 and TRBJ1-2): DAGVTQSPTHLIKTRGQQVTLRCSPKSGHDTVSWYQQALGQGPQFIFQYYEEEERQRGNFPDRFSGHQFPNYSSELNVNALLLGDSALYLCASSRGQGDSSGYTFGSGTRLTVV.

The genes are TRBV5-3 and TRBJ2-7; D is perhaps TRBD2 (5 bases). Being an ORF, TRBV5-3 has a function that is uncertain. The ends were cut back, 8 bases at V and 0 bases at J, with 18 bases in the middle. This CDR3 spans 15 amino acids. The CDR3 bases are TGTGCCAGCAGCCTTCGCGGTGGGAGCTCCTACGAGCAGTACTTC. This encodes CASSLRGGSSYEQYF.

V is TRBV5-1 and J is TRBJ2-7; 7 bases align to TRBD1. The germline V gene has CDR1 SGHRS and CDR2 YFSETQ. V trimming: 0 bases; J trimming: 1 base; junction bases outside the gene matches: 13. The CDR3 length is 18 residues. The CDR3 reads CASSLDPADRHRSYEQYF. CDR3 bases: TGCGCCAGCAGCTTGGACCCCGCGGACAGGCATCGGTCCTACGAGCAGTACTTC.

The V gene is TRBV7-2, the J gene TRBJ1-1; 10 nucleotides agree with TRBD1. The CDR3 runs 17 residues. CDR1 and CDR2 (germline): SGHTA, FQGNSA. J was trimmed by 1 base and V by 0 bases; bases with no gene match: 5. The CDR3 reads CASSLAWDRGPNTEAFF. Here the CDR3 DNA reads TGTGCCAGCAGCTTAGCCTGGGACAGGGGCCCGAACACTGAAGCTTTCTTT. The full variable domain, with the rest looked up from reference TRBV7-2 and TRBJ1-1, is GAGVSQSPSNKVTEKGKDVELRCDPISGHTALYWYRQSLGQGLEFLIYFQGNSAPDKSGLPSDRFSAERTGGSVSTLTIQRTQQEDSAVYLCASSLAWDRGPNTEAFFGQGTRLTVV.

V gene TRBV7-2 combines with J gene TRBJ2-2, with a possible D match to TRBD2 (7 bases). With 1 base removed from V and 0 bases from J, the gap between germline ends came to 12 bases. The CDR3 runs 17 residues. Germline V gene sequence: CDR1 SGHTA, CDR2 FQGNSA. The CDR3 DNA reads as TGTGCCAGCAGCTTAGTGGGGGGGCCTTCGAACACCGGGGAGCTGTTTTTT. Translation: CASSLVGGPSNTGELFF. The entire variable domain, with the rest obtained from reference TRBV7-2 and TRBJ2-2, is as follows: GAGVSQSPSNKVTEKGKDVELRCDPISGHTALYWYRQSLGQGLEFLIYFQGNSAPDKSGLPSDRFSAERTGGSVSTLTIQRTQQEDSAVYLCASSLVGGPSNTGELFFGEGSRLTVL.

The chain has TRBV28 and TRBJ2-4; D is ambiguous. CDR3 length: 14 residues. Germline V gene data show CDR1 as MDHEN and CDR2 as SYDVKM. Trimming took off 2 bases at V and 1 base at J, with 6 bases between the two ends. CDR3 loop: CASSLGGAKNIQYF. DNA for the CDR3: TGTGCCAGCAGTTTAGGTGGGGCCAAAAACATTCAGTACTTC.

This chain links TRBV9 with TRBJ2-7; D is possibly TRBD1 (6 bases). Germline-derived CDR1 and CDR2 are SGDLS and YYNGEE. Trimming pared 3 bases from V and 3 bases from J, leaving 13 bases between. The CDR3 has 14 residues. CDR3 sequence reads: CASSATGFGYEQYF. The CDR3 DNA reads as TGTGCCAGCAGCGCAACAGGGTTCGGCTACGAGCAGTACTTC.

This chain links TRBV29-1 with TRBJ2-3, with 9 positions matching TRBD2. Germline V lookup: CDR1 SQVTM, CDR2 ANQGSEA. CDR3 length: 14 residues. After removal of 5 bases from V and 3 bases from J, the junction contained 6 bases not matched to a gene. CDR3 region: CSVLYSGRTDTQYF. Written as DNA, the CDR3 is TGCAGCGTTCTCTATAGCGGGAGAACAGATACGCAGTATTTT.

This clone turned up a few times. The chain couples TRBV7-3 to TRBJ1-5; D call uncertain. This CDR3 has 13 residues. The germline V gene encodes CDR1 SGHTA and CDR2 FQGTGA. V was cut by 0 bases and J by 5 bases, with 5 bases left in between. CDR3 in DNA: TGTGCCAGCAGCTTAACCAGCGATCAGCCCCAGCATTTT. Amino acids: CASSLTSDQPQHF.

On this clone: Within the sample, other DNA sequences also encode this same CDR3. Here the CDR3 reads CASSFSGGQETQYF. CDR3 DNA sequence: TGTGCCAGCAGCTTTAGCGGGGGGCAAGAGACCCAGTACTTC. The chain carries TRBV7-2 and TRBJ2-5; TRBD2 matches 10 bases. Germline CDR1 SGHTA, CDR2 FQGNSA. The CDR3 totals 14 residues. The J segment lost 2 bases and the V segment lost 3 bases, leaving 0 bases of the junction unmatched.